The 7 T cell receptor beta chains presented below share a single source sample, sequenced in a study of blood T cell repertoires in COVID-19. Sequencing was performed with immunoSEQ multiplex PCR; in TCRdb, only in-frame clones are kept and a portion is missing. The sample has 200,000 to 300,000 clones, approximately 86% seen once. Sequencing input: PBMCs or T cells enriched from blood (not recorded which). These receptors all stem from a middle-aged woman with acute COVID-19.

By sample fraction, this clone is medium-sized. This sequence joins TRBV5-4 and TRBJ2-7, with TRBD1 identical over 8 bases. V lost 4 bases, J lost 0 bases, and 3 bases stayed unmatched. The CDR3 spans 14 residues. Per germline, CDR1 SGHNT and CDR2 YYREEE (reference sequence). This chain's CDR3 is CASSRGTGSYEQYF. CDR3 DNA: TGTGCCAGCAGCAGAGGGACAGGCTCCTACGAGCAGTACTTC.

J is TRBJ2-7 and V is TRBV21-1; TRBD1 is taken as the D call from the table, unchecked against the DNA. TRBV21-1 is given as a pseudogene. The CDR3 has 14 amino acids. The CDR3, as DNA: TGTGCCAGCAGAGAGGACAGGGGCGAAGACGAGCAGTACTTC. This sequence encodes CASREDRGEDEQYF.

The chain carries TRBV19 and TRBJ2-1; 8 bases are shared with TRBD1. In germline, CDR1 is LNHDA, CDR2 SQIVND (reference sequence). Trimming removed 5 bases from V and 6 bases from J; junction bases left unmatched: 3. The CDR3 runs to 13 residues. CDR3 sequence reads: CASSGTGSNEQFF. The CDR3 nucleotides read TGTGCCAGTAGTGGGACAGGAAGCAATGAGCAGTTCTTC.

This chain connects TRBV5-1 to TRBJ1-1; D is uncertain. Trimming stripped 1 base from V and 8 bases from J, with 15 bases between. The germline gives CDR1 SGHRS, CDR2 YFSETQ. The CDR3 sequence is 14 residues long. The CDR3 coding sequence is TGCGCCAGCAGCTTGATTGCAGCGGCGAGGGAAGCTTTCTTT. Its translation is CASSLIAAAREAFF.

The gene calls are TRBV6-5 and TRBJ2-5; TRBD1 is a possible D gene (6 bases). The CDR3 consists of 13 residues. V shed 2 bases and J shed 5 bases, with 9 bases lying between them. CDR1 MNHEY and CDR2 SVGAGI come from the germline V gene. CDR3 DNA sequence: TGTGCCAGCAGTTACGCAGGGGTCGAGACCCAGTACTTC. It is translated as CASSYAGVETQYF.

The chain employs TRBV5-1 and TRBJ2-5, with 7 bases matching TRBD2. Germline CDR1 and CDR2: SGHRS and YFSETQ. CDR3 length equals 14 residues. The ends lost 4 bases at V and 13 bases at J; junction bases unmatched: 16. As DNA, the CDR3 is TGCGCCAGCAGCCCATTATTGGATAGCGGGCGCCCGTACTTC. It is translated as CASSPLLDSGRPYF. The whole variable domain, filled in from reference TRBV5-1 and TRBJ2-5, reads KAGVTQTPRYLIKTRGQQVTLSCSPISGHRSVSWYQQTPGQGLQFLFEYFSETQRNKGNFPGRFSGRQFSNSRSEMNVSTLELGDSALYLCASSPLLDSGRPYFGPGTRLLVL.

V usage is TRBV29-1 and J usage is TRBJ2-1, with D tentatively TRBD1 (5 bases). CDR1 and CDR2 (germline): SQVTM, ANQGSEA. Trimming took 3 bases from V and 7 from J, leaving 7 bases between them. The CDR3 consists of 11 residues. This CDR3 is CSVEGRNEQFF. CDR3 bases: TGCAGCGTTGAGGGGCGGAATGAGCAGTTCTTC.